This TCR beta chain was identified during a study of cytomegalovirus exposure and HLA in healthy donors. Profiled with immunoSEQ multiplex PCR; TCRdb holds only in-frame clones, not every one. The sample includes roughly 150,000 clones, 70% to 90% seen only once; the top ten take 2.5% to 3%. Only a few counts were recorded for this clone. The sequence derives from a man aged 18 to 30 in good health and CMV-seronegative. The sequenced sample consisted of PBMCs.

The CDR3 bases are TGTGCCAGCAGCCTGACGGGAAACTACGAGCAGTACTTC. Protein sequence: CASSLTGNYEQYF. The gene calls are TRBV14 and TRBJ2-7; possibly TRBD2 for D (5 bases). V shed 4 bases and J shed 3 bases, with 10 bases lying between them. The germline gives CDR1 SGHDN, CDR2 FVKESK. The CDR3 sequence is 13 residues long. The whole variable domain, filled in from reference TRBV14 and TRBJ2-7, reads EAGVTQFPSHSVIEKGQTVTLRCDPISGHDNLYWYRRVMGKEIKFLLHFVKESKQDESGMPNNRFLAERTGGTYSTLKVQPAELEDSGVYFCASSLTGNYEQYFGPGTRLTVT.